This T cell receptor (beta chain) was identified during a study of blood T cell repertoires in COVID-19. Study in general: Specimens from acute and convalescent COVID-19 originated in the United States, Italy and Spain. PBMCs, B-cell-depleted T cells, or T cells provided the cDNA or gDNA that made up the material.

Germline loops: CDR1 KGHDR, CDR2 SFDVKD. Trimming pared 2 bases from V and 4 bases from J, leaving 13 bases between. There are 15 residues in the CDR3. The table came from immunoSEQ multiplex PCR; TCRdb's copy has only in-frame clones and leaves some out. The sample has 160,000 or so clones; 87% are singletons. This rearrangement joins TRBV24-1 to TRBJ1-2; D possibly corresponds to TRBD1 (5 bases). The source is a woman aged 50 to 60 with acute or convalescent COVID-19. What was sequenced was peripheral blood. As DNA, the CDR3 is TGTGCCACCAGTGATTCCGCGACAGTTAGCTATGGCTACACCTTC. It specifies CATSDSATVSYGYTF.